This entry describes one T cell receptor beta chain. The target antigen is unknown. The CDR3 length is 16 residues. J was trimmed by 2 bases and V by 4 bases; bases with no gene match: 8. Germline-derived CDR1 and CDR2 are SGDLS and YYNGEE. This sample was taken from a study of T cells in localized non-small cell lung cancer. General study results and limits: Of the top 100 tumor clones, median roughly 55 were in adjacent lung, approximately 28 among its top 100. Patients showing higher blood T cell density tended to see longer overall survival.

Generated by immunoSEQ multiplex PCR, the TCRdb table keeps only in-frame clones and is missing some. The table shows roughly 30,000 clones, with approximately 91% occurring only once. V and J are TRBV9 and TRBJ2-2; 7 bases are a match to TRBD2. The source was peripheral blood mononuclear cells, collected before any cancer treatment. The receptor was isolated from a woman between 40 and 69 years old with stage III lung adenocarcinoma. This CDR3 is CASSPSASGNTGELFF. The CDR3 DNA follows: TGTGCCAGCAGCCCCTCGGCTAGCGGCAACACCGGGGAGCTGTTTTTT.